This TCR beta chain was profiled in a study of blood T cell repertoires in COVID-19. The repertoire was sequenced with immunoSEQ multiplex PCR; TCRdb's copy has only in-frame clones and lacks some. This table holds 80,000 to 100,000 clones, over 70% found once. From germline, CDR1 is GTSNPN and CDR2 SVGIG (reference sequence). The CDR3 extends over 13 amino acids. V lost 2 bases to trimming and J lost 6 bases; unmatched junction nucleotides: 3. The TCR comes from a man between 60 and 75 years old with acute or convalescent COVID-19. The specimen sequenced was peripheral blood. The genes are TRBV30 and TRBJ2-1; 8 bases agree with TRBD1. The CDR3 spells CAWSKTGVNEQFF. CDR3 in DNA: TGTGCCTGGAGTAAGACAGGGGTCAATGAGCAGTTCTTC.